This T cell receptor (beta chain) was recorded in a study of shared clonotypes between healthy human individuals. Study-wide results and limits: Sharing of clonotypes among donors was expected to vary with sequencing depth.

Points on this clone: Its antigen is not identified.

The protocol was immunoSEQ multiplex PCR, while the TCRdb copy is restricted to in-frame clones and leaves out a portion. Of roughly 650,000 clones in the sample, about 97% are singletons; the top ten hold 0.045% to 0.06%. The junction had 5 bases not matched to a gene; V was cut back by 6 bases and J by 6 bases. This CDR3 has 13 residues. Looked up from germline, CDR1 is KGHSH and CDR2 is LQKENI. Sequencing was performed on naive CD4+ T cells sorted from blood. Stated subset: CD45RA+ positively selected. This TCR was recovered from a woman aged 25 to 39 in good health. The V and J genes are TRBV18 and TRBJ1-1; 9 bases map to TRBD1. The CDR3 region has the DNA TGTGCCAGCTCGTTCACAGGGGGCCCTGAAGCTTTCTTT. Translated, it gives CASSFTGGPEAFF.